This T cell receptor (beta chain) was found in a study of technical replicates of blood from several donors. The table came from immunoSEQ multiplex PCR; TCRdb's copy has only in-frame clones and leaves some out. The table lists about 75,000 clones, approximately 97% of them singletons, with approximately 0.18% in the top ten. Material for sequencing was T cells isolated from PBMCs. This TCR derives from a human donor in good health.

The CDR3 here is CASPGQGDNEQFF. DNA for the CDR3: TGTGCCAGCCCGGGACAGGGGGACAATGAGCAGTTCTTC. This chain uses TRBV2 with TRBJ2-1; 11 nucleotides agree with TRBD1. J was trimmed by 5 bases and V by 8 bases; bases with no gene match: 2. The CDR3 is 13 amino acids. Per the germline V gene, CDR1 is SNHLY and CDR2 is FYNNEI.